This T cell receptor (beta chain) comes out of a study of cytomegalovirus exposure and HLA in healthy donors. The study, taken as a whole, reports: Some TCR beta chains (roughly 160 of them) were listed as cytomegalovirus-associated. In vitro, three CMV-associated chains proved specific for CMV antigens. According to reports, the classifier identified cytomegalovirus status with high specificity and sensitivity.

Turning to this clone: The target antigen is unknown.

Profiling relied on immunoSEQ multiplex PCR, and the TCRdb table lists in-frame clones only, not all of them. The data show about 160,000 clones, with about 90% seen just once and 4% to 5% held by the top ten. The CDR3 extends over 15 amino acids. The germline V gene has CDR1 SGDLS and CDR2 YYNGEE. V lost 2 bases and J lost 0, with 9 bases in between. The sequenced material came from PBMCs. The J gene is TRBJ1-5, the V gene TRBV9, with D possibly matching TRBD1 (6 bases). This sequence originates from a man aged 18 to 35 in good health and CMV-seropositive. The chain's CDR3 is CASSVTGYSNQPQHF. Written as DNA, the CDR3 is TGTGCCAGCAGCGTGACAGGTTATAGCAATCAGCCCCAGCATTTT.